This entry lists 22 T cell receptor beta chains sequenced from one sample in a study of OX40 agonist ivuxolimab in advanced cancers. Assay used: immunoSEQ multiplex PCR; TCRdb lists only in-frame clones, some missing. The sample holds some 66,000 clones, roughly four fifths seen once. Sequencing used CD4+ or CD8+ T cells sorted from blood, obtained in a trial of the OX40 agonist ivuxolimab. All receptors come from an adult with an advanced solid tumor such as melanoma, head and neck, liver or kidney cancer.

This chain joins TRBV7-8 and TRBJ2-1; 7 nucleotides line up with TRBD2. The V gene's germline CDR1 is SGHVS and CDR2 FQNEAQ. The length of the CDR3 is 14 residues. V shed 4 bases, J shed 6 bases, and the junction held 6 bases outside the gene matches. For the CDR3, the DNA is TGTGCCAGCAGCTCGCGGTCGGGGGGCAATGAGCAGTTCTTC. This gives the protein CASSSRSGGNEQFF.

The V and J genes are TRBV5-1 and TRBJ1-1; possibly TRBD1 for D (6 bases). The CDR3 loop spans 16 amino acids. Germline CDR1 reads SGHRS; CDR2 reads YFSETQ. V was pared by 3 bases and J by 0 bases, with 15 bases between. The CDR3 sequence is CASSWTVGAVNTEAFF. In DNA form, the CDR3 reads TGCGCCAGCAGCTGGACGGTGGGGGCCGTGAACACTGAAGCTTTCTTT.

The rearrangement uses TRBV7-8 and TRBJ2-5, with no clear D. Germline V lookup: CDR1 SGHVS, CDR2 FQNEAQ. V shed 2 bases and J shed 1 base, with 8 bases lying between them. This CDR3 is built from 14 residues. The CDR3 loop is CASSLSMGQETQYF. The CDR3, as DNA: TGTGCCAGCAGCTTATCAATGGGCCAAGAGACCCAGTACTTC.

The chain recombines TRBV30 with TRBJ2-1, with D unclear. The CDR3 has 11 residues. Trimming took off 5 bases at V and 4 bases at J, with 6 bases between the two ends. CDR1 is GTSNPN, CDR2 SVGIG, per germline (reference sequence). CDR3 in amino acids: CAWRNYNEQFF. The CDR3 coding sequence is TGTGCCTGGCGGAATTACAATGAGCAGTTCTTC. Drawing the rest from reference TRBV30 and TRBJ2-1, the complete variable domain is SQTIHQWPATLVQPVGSPLSLECTVEGTSNPNLYWYRQAAGRGLQLLFYSVGIGQISSEVPQNLSASRPQDRQFILSSKKLLLSDSGFYLCAWRNYNEQFFGPGTRLTVL.

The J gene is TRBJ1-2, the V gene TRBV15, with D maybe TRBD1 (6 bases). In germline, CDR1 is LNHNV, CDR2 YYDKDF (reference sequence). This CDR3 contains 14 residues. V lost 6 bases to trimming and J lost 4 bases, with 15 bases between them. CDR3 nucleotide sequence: TGTGCCACCAGTACAGGGAATCAGGGCTATGGCTACACCTTC. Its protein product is CATSTGNQGYGYTF.

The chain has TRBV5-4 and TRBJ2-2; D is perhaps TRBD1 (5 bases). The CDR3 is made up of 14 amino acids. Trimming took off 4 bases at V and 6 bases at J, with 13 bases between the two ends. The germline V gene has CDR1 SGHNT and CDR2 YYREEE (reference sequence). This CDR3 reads CASSRSDISGELFF. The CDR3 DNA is TGTGCCAGCAGCCGGTCGGACATCTCCGGGGAGCTGTTTTTT.

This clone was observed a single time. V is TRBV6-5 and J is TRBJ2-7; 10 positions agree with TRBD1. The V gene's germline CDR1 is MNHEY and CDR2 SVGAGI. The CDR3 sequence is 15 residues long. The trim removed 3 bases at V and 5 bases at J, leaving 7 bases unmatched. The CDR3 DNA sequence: TGTGCCAGCAGTTATGGGTGGGACAGGGGCAACGAGCAGTACTTC. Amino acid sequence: CASSYGWDRGNEQYF.

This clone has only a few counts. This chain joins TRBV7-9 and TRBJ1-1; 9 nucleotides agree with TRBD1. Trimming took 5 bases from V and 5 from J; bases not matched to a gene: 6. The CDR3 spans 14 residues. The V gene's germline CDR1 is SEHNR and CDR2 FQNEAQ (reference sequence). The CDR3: CASSVTGGRTEAFF. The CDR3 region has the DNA TGTGCCAGCAGCGTAACAGGGGGCAGGACTGAAGCTTTCTTT.

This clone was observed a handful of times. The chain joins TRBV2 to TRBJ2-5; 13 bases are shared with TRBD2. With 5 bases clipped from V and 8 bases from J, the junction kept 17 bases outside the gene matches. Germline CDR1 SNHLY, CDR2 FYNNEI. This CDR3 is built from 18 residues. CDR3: CASSTIGLAGESLLTQYF. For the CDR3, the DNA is TGTGCCAGCAGTACCATTGGACTAGCGGGAGAATCCCTTCTAACCCAGTACTTC.

The CDR3 reads CASSEAKNRGRDGYTF. The CDR3 DNA reads as TGTGCCAGCAGTGAAGCGAAAAACAGGGGGCGAGATGGCTACACCTTC. The chain employs TRBV6-1 and TRBJ1-2, with 9 bases that match TRBD1. The germline V gene has CDR1 MNHNS and CDR2 SASEGT. Trimming removed 0 bases from V and 6 bases from J; junction bases left unmatched: 8. The CDR3 extends over 16 amino acids.

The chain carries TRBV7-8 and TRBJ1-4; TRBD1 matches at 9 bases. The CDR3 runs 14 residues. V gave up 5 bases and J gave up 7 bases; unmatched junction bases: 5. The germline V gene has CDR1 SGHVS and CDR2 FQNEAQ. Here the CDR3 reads CASSRDRAGEKLFF. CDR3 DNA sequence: TGTGCCAGCAGCCGGGACAGGGCAGGTGAAAAACTGTTTTTT.

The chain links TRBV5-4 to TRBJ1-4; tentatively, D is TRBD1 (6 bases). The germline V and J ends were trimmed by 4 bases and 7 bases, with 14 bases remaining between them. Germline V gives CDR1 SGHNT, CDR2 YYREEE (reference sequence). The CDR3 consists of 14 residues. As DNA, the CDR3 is TGTGCCAGCAGCCCGGACAGACGCGGTGAAAAACTGTTTTTT. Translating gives CASSPDRRGEKLFF.

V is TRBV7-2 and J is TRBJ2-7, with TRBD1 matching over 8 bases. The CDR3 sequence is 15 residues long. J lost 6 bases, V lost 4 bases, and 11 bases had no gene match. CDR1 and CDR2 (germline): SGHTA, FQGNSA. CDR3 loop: CASSSRQGQGSEQYF. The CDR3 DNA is TGTGCCAGCAGCTCTCGACAGGGGCAAGGGTCCGAGCAGTACTTC.

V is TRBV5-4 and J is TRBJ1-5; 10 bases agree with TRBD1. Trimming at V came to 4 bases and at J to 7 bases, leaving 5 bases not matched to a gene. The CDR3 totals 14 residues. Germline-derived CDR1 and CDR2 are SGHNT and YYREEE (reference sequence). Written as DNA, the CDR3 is TGTGCCAGCAGCCCCGGGACAGGGGAACAGCCCCAGCATTTT. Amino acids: CASSPGTGEQPQHF.

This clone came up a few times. CDR3 in amino acids: CASSGRAGVNTEAFF. The CDR3 region has the DNA TGTGCCAGCAGTGGGCGGGCAGGGGTGAACACTGAAGCTTTCTTT. The V call is TRBV6-1, the J call TRBJ1-1; tentative D call: TRBD1 (6 bases). V shed 4 bases and J shed 0 bases, with 12 bases lying between them. Germline V gives CDR1 MNHNS, CDR2 SASEGT. The CDR3 has 15 amino acids.

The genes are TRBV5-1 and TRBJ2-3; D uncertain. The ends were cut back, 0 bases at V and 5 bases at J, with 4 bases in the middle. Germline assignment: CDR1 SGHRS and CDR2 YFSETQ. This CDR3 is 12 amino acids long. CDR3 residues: CASSLVVDTQYF. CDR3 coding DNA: TGCGCCAGCAGCTTGGTAGTAGATACGCAGTATTTT.

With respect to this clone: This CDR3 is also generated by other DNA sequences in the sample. CDR3: CASSLKSGPYEQYF. The CDR3 DNA sequence: TGTGCCAGCAGCTTAAAATCAGGGCCCTACGAGCAGTACTTC. The rearrangement joins TRBV7-3 to TRBJ2-7; perhaps TRBD1 as D (5 bases). The CDR3 extends over 14 amino acids. Germline CDR1 SGHTA, CDR2 FQGTGA. The germline V and J ends were trimmed by 1 base and 2 bases, with 9 bases remaining between them.

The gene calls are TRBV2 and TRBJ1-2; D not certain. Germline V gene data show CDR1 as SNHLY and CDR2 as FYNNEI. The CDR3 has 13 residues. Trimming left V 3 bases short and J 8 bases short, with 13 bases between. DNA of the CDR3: TGTGCCAGCAGTGACAACGCACAAAGCGGCTACACCTTC. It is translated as CASSDNAQSGYTF.

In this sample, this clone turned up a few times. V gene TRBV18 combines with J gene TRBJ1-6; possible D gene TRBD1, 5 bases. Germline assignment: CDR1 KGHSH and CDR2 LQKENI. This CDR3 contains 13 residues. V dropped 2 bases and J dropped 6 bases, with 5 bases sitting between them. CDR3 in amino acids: CASSPGGNSPLHF. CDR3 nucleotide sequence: TGTGCCAGCTCACCAGGGGGTAATTCACCCCTCCACTTT.

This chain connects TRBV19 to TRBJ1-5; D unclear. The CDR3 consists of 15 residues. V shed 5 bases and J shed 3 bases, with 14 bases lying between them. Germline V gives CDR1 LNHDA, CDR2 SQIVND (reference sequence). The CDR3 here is CASSPTNMVNQPQHF. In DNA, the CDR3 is TGTGCCAGTAGTCCGACAAACATGGTCAATCAGCCCCAGCATTTT.

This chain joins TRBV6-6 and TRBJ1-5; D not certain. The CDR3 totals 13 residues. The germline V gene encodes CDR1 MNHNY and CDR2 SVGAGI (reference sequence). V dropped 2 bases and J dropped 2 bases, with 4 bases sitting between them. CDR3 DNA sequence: TGTGCCAGCAGTTACGGCCGCAATCAGCCCCAGCATTTT. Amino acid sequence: CASSYGRNQPQHF.

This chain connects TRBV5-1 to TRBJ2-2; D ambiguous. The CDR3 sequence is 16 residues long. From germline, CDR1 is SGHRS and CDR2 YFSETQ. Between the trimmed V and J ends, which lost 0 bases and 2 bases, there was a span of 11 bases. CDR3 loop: CASSLVDTRNTGELFF. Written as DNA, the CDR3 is TGCGCCAGCAGCTTGGTTGACACAAGAAACACCGGGGAGCTGTTTTTT.